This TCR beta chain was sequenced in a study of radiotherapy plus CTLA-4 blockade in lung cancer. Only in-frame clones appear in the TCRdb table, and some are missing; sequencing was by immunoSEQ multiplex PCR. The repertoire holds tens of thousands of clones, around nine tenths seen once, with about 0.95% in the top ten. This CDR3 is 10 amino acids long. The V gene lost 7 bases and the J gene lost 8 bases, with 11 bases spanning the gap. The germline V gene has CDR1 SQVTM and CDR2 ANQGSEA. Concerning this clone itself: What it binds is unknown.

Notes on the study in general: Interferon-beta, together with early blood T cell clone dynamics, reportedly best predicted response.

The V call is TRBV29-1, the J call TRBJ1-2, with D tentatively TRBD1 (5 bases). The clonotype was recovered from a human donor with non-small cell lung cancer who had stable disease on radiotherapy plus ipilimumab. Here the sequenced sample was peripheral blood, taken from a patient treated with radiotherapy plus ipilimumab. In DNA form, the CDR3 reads TGCAGCGCCCTGACAGAGGGCTACACCTTC. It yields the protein CSALTEGYTF. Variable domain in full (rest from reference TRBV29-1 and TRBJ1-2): SAVISQKPSRDICQRGTSLTIQCQVDSQVTMMFWYRQQPGQSLTLIATANQGSEATYESGFVIDKFPISRPNLTFSTLTVSNMSPEDSSIYLCSALTEGYTFGSGTRLTVV.